This T cell receptor beta chain emerged from a study of blood T cell repertoires in COVID-19. Study-wide background: Samples representing acute and convalescent COVID-19 were sourced from the United States, Italy and Spain. T cells, B-cell-depleted T cells, or PBMCs supplied cDNA or gDNA.

In the original workflow: Scientists estimated how many nucleated cells there were by amplifying reference gene primers. TCRdb's copy holds only in-frame clones and misses some; the assay was immunoSEQ multiplex PCR. V, J and clone size are those of that table, while D and trimming were read from the DNA. Among a few hundred thousand clones listed, 88% were seen once. Sequencing was performed on peripheral blood. The TCR originated in a woman aged 30 to 39 with acute or convalescent COVID-19.

CDR3: CAWSVSDRIDNQPQHF. The CDR3 region has the DNA TGTGCCTGGAGTGTCTCGGACAGGATTGACAATCAGCCCCAGCATTTT. This chain joins TRBV30 and TRBJ1-5; 7 nucleotides align to TRBD1. The trim removed 0 bases at V and 3 bases at J, leaving 8 bases unmatched. CDR3 length: 16 amino acids. Germline CDR1 and CDR2: GTSNPN and SVGIG (reference sequence).